The 16 T cell receptor beta chains presented below share a single source sample, sequenced in a study of blood T cell repertoires in COVID-19 (dated by TCRdb to 2020 to 2021). The library was prepared using the immunoSEQ multiplex PCR assay. TCRdb carries this immuneACCESS record with in-frame sequences only. Its versions omit some clonotypes, under half of them owing to an unresolved V gene in the studies checked, with the rest unexplained. Within this sample are fewer than 200,000 clones, with around 83% of them counted one time only. Roughly 7.5% of the sample lies in the top ten. Sequencing was carried out using peripheral blood. The receptors stem from a woman aged 70-85 years with COVID-19, enrolled during active disease.

The sample holds one count of this clone. CDR3 nucleotides: TGTGCCAGTAGTATAACGACAGGGGCGGTCCGGGGAGATACGCAGTATTTT. Translating gives CASSITTGAVRGDTQYF. The chain combines TRBV19 with TRBJ2-3; 8 bases are shared with TRBD1. Germline V gene data show CDR1 as LNHDA and CDR2 as SQIVND (reference sequence). V dropped 2 bases and J dropped 5; count of bases not matched to a gene: 12. The CDR3 runs to 17 residues.

The chain recombines TRBV5-8 with TRBJ2-1, with a weak D call TRBD1 (6 bases). V was pared by 1 base and J by 6 bases, with 14 bases between. Per the germline V gene, CDR1 is SGHTS and CDR2 is YDEGEE. This CDR3 spans 15 amino acids. CDR3 in amino acids: CASSLLGARLNEQFF. CDR3 sequence (DNA): TGTGCCAGCAGCTTGCTGGGGGCTCGACTCAATGAGCAGTTCTTC.

The chain is built from TRBV7-2 and TRBJ1-4; D call uncertain. The CDR3 is 14 amino acids. CDR1 is SGHTA, CDR2 FQGNSA, per germline. V lost 2 bases and J 8 bases, leaving 12 bases between the germline ends. CDR3 sequence (DNA): TGTGCCAGCAGCTTATCGGGGTCCGGCGAAAAACTGTTTTTT. Translating it yields CASSLSGSGEKLFF.

The chain carries TRBV7-9 and TRBJ2-3, with D possibly being TRBD2 (6 bases). Trimming removed 7 bases at V and 6 bases at J, with 17 bases between. The germline V gene encodes CDR1 SEHNR and CDR2 FQNEAQ (reference sequence). This CDR3 contains 14 residues. This chain's CDR3 is CASMQFGGKDTQYF. DNA of the CDR3: TGTGCCAGCATGCAATTTGGGGGGAAGGATACGCAGTATTTT. The entire variable domain, with the rest obtained from reference TRBV7-9 and TRBJ2-3, is as follows: DTGVSQNPRHKITKRGQNVTFRCDPISEHNRLYWYRQTLGQGPEFLTYFQNEAQLEKSRLLSDRFSAERPKGSFSTLEIQRTEQGDSAMYLCASMQFGGKDTQYFGPGTRLTVL.

J is TRBJ2-1 and V is TRBV9; D is possibly TRBD2 (5 bases). Trimming stripped 0 bases from V and 0 bases from J, with 13 bases between. CDR3 length: 17 residues. CDR1 is SGDLS and CDR2 is YYNGEE in the germline V gene. This CDR3 reads CASSVGNVGSSYNEQFF. CDR3 coding DNA: TGTGCCAGCAGCGTAGGGAATGTGGGGAGCTCCTACAATGAGCAGTTCTTC. Looking up the rest from reference TRBV9 and TRBJ2-1 gives the full variable domain: DSGVTQTPKHLITATGQRVTLRCSPRSGDLSVYWYQQSLDQGLQFLIQYYNGEERAKGNILERFSAQQFPDLHSELNLSSLELGDSALYFCASSVGNVGSSYNEQFFGPGTRLTVL.

The rearrangement links TRBV7-2 to TRBJ2-3; D not certain. CDR1 is SGHTA and CDR2 is FQGNSA in the germline V gene. Trimming removed 7 bases at V and 8 bases at J, with 10 bases between. The CDR3 is made up of 11 amino acids. CDR3 sequence (DNA): TGTGCCAGCATGAGTCTTGGTACGCAGTATTTT. It translates to CASMSLGTQYF.

The chain links TRBV19 to TRBJ1-4; D is ambiguous. CDR1 is LNHDA, CDR2 SQIVND, per germline (reference sequence). V was clipped by 7 bases and J by 6 bases, with 27 bases between them. The CDR3 loop spans 18 amino acids. CDR3 sequence (DNA): TGTGCCAGTACCCCGGGATCCTTTTTTGCGCCTGGGGATGAAAAACTGTTTTTT. Translation: CASTPGSFFAPGDEKLFF.

The chain employs TRBV24-1 and TRBJ1-2; the D is unclear. CDR1 is KGHDR and CDR2 is SFDVKD in the germline V gene. V was pared by 1 base and J by 6 bases, with 8 bases between. The CDR3 totals 13 residues. CDR3 nucleotide sequence: TGTGCCACCAGTGATTTAGTGGGCGATGGCTACACCTTC. It translates to CATSDLVGDGYTF.

The chain couples TRBV3-1 (or the pseudogene TRBV3-2) to TRBJ2-1; 9 bases agree with TRBD2. The CDR3 length is 16 residues. Trimming at V came to 1 base and at J to 6 bases, leaving 7 bases not matched to a gene. Germline V gene data show CDR1 as LGHDT and CDR2 as YNNKEL (reference sequence). DNA for the CDR3: TGTGCCAGCAGCCAAGTTGCGGGAGGGCCCTTCAATGAGCAGTTCTTC. Its protein product is CASSQVAGGPFNEQFF.

The chain uses TRBV6-5 and TRBJ2-5; tentative D call: TRBD2 (6 bases). Trimming took 6 bases from V and 3 from J, leaving 11 bases between them. This CDR3 region has 13 residues. CDR1 is MNHEY, CDR2 SVGAGI, per germline. The CDR3 sequence is CASSRRLEETQYF. The CDR3 DNA follows: TGTGCCAGCAGCCGTCGACTAGAAGAGACCCAGTACTTC.

The chain joins TRBV7-2 to TRBJ2-3; possibly TRBD2 for D (6 bases). Germline V gene lookup returns CDR1 SGHTA and CDR2 FQGNSA. Deletions cut 5 bases from V and 0 bases from J, with 12 bases between. The CDR3 totals 15 residues. DNA for the CDR3: TGTGCCAGCAGCAGTAGCGGAACTAGCACAGATACGCAGTATTTT. Residues: CASSSSGTSTDTQYF.

The chain employs TRBV6-6 and TRBJ1-1; no clear D gene. The CDR3 is made up of 16 amino acids. Trimming left V 4 bases short and J 0 bases short, with 15 bases between. Germline V gene lookup returns CDR1 MNHNY and CDR2 SVGAGI (reference sequence). DNA of the CDR3: TGTGCCAGCAGTTCTAAGTCGGGCGGGGTGAACACTGAAGCTTTCTTT. This translates into CASSSKSGGVNTEAFF.

A few counts support this clone. The rearrangement joins TRBV19 to TRBJ2-2; TRBD1 aligns across 10 bases. From germline, CDR1 is LNHDA and CDR2 SQIVND (reference sequence). V lost 4 bases, J lost 4 bases, and 3 bases stayed unmatched. The CDR3 contains 15 residues. CDR3 nucleotide sequence: TGTGCCAGTAGTAGACAGGGGGCAGGCACCGGGGAGCTGTTTTTT. This encodes CASSRQGAGTGELFF. Complete variable domain (other parts from reference TRBV19 and TRBJ2-2): DGGITQSPKYLFRKEGQNVTLSCEQNLNHDAMYWYRQDPGQGLRLIYYSQIVNDFQKGDIAEGYSVSREKKESFPLTVTSAQKNPTAFYLCASSRQGAGTGELFFGEGSRLTVL.

The genes are TRBV27 and TRBJ1-5; 8 bases are shared with TRBD1. The ends lost 6 bases at V and 0 bases at J; junction bases unmatched: 10. Germline values: CDR1 MNHEY, CDR2 SMNVEV (reference sequence). CDR3 size: 17 residues. The CDR3 loop reads CASSPDRGANSNQPQHF. Written as DNA, the CDR3 is TGTGCCAGCAGCCCCGACAGGGGCGCTAATAGCAATCAGCCCCAGCATTTT.

The genes are TRBV27 and TRBJ2-7; 7 bases fit TRBD2. This CDR3 spans 16 amino acids. Germline CDR1 is MNHEY and CDR2 is SMNVEV (reference sequence). V trimming: 7 bases; J trimming: 0 bases; junction bases outside the gene matches: 12. Here the CDR3 reads CASTSLAGLTSYEQYF. The DNA of the CDR3 is TGTGCCAGCACTTCCCTGGCGGGACTAACCTCCTACGAGCAGTACTTC.

The gene calls are TRBV3-1 (or the pseudogene TRBV3-2) and TRBJ2-2; 7 bases line up with TRBD1. After removal of 3 bases from V and 13 bases from J, the junction contained 5 bases not matched to a gene. Germline CDR1 LGHDT, CDR2 YNNKEL (reference sequence). CDR3 size: 12 residues. CDR3 amino acids: CASSHRQGVLFF. CDR3 coding DNA: TGTGCCAGCAGCCACAGACAGGGAGTGCTGTTTTTT.